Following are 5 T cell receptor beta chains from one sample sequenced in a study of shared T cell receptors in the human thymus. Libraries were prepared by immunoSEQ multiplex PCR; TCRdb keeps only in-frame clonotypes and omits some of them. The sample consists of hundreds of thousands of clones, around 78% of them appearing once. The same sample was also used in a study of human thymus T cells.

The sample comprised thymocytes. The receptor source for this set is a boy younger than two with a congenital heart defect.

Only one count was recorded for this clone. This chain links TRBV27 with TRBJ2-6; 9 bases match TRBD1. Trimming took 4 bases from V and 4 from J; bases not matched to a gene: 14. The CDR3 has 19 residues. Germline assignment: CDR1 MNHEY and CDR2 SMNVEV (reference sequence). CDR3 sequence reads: CASSYNPRDRAFGANVLTF. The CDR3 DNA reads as TGTGCCAGCAGTTACAACCCCCGGGACAGGGCCTTCGGGGCCAACGTCCTGACTTTC.

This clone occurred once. The CDR3 nucleotides are TGTGCCAGCTCACCACAGGGGGAGACATTCTTCTACGAGCAGTACTTC. This gives the protein CASSPQGETFFYEQYF. The V and J genes are TRBV18 and TRBJ2-7; a weak D match, TRBD1 (6 bases). Trimming removed 1 base from V and 3 bases from J, with 16 bases in between. Germline V gene lookup returns CDR1 KGHSH and CDR2 LQKENI. The CDR3 sequence is 16 residues long.

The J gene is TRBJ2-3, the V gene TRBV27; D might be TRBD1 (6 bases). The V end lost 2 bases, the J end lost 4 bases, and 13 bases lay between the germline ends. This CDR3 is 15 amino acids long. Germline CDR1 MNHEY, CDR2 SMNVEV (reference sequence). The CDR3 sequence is CASSLSQGTPDTQYF. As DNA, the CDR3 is TGTGCCAGCAGTTTAAGTCAGGGGACCCCAGATACGCAGTATTTT.

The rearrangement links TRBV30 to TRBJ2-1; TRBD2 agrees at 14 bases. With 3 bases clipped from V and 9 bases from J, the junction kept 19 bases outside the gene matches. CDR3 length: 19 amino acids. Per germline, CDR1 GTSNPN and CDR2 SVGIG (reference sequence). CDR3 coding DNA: TGTGCCTGGAGAAAACCGGGACTAGCGGGAGCGGCTCACGTCGGTGAGCAGTTCTTC. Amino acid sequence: CAWRKPGLAGAAHVGEQFF.

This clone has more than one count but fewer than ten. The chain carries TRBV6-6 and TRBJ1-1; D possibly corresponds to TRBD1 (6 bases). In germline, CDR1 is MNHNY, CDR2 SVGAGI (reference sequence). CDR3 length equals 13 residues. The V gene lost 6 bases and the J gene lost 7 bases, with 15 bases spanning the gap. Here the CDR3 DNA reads TGTGCCAGCAGCTCCCGGGGGGCTAGTGAAGCTTTCTTT. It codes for CASSSRGASEAFF.